These 27 T cell receptor beta chains came from one sample sequenced in a study of long-term antiretroviral therapy in people with HIV. Running of the v3.0 immunoSEQ assay took place at survey level. Only in-frame clones appear in the TCRdb table, and some are missing; sequencing was by immunoSEQ multiplex PCR. The table lists around 16,000 clones, roughly 80% of them singletons. Sequenced material: unsorted PBMCs, taken 1.2 years before starting antiretroviral therapy. These TCRs come from a young man with HIV.

The J gene is TRBJ2-7, the V gene TRBV28; 7 bases agree with TRBD2. The CDR3 has 13 amino acids. J gave up 3 bases and V 2 bases, and 1 base lay outside the gene matches. Germline V lookup: CDR1 MDHEN, CDR2 SYDVKM. CDR3 in DNA: TGTGCCAGCAGTTTAAGCGGGGACTACGAGCAGTACTTC. Translation: CASSLSGDYEQYF.

The genes are TRBV30 and TRBJ1-1; D might be TRBD1 (6 bases). The CDR3 has 16 amino acids. The germline V gene encodes CDR1 GTSNPN and CDR2 SVGIG (reference sequence). V gave up 4 bases and J gave up 5 bases, with 23 bases separating them. The CDR3 bases are TGTGCCTGGACTAGCCCTCGAACAGGGAACCGGACTGAAGCTTTCTTT. Its translation is CAWTSPRTGNRTEAFF.

V is TRBV29-1 and J is TRBJ2-5; no reliable D call. The CDR3 has 13 amino acids. Trimming removed 4 bases from V and 5 bases from J, with 14 bases in between. The germline V gene encodes CDR1 SQVTM and CDR2 ANQGSEA. The CDR3 region is CSVGNTVGETQYF. The CDR3 bases are TGCAGCGTTGGAAACACGGTTGGGGAGACCCAGTACTTC.

In its sample, this clone is large. This sequence joins TRBV6-1 and TRBJ1-1; D gene ambiguous. The germline V gene has CDR1 MNHNS and CDR2 SASEGT. V lost 2 bases, J lost 6 bases, and 10 bases lay in between. The CDR3 consists of 13 residues. This CDR3 reads CASSETNLAEAFF. CDR3 DNA sequence: TGTGCCAGCAGTGAAACAAATCTCGCTGAAGCTTTCTTT.

This rearrangement joins TRBV21-1 to TRBJ2-7; no DNA check was done on the table's D call, TRBD1. TRBV21-1 is a recognized pseudogene. The CDR3 loop spans 21 amino acids. CDR3 sequence reads: CASSKAQTGNGPLRSSYEQYF. The CDR3 DNA is TGTGCCAGCAGCAAAGCCCAGACAGGAAATGGGCCCCTAAGGAGCTCCTACGAGCAGTACTTC.

The gene calls are TRBV18 and TRBJ2-3; D gene uncertain. The CDR3 has 15 amino acids. The V gene lost 0 bases and the J gene lost 0 bases, with 7 bases spanning the gap. Germline lookup yields CDR1 KGHSH and CDR2 LQKENI. The CDR3: CASSPPGKSTDTQYF. The CDR3, as DNA: TGTGCCAGCTCACCACCGGGGAAAAGCACAGATACGCAGTATTTT.

The V gene is TRBV18, the J gene TRBJ2-7; D might be TRBD1 (5 bases). The CDR3 length is 16 residues. V gave up 1 base and J gave up 0 bases, with 13 bases separating them. Germline loops: CDR1 KGHSH, CDR2 LQKENI. The CDR3 loop is CASSPLYDSPSYEQYF. The CDR3 DNA reads TGTGCCAGCTCACCACTTTATGACAGTCCCTCCTACGAGCAGTACTTC.

This sequence joins TRBV30 and TRBJ1-3, with D hard to call. This CDR3 region has 14 residues. Germline CDR1 GTSNPN, CDR2 SVGIG (reference sequence). V shed 1 base and J shed 0 bases, with 7 bases lying between them. The CDR3 sequence is CAWSGQPSGNTIYF. The DNA of the CDR3 is TGTGCCTGGAGTGGCCAGCCCTCTGGAAACACCATATATTTT.

The chain links TRBV27 to TRBJ1-1, with unresolved D. V was clipped by 3 bases and J by 1 base, with 12 bases between them. The CDR3 runs to 15 residues. Germline CDR1 and CDR2: MNHEY and SMNVEV (reference sequence). DNA for the CDR3: TGTGCCAGCAGTTTGGTGGACGGAACGAACACTGAAGCTTTCTTT. Protein product: CASSLVDGTNTEAFF.

J is TRBJ2-2 and V is TRBV28; D is unresolved. V was cut by 3 bases and J by 0 bases, with 5 bases left in between. The CDR3 length is 14 residues. Germline CDR1 MDHEN, CDR2 SYDVKM. The CDR3 nucleotides read TGTGCCAGCAGTTTCCCCACGAACACCGGGGAGCTGTTTTTT. It translates to CASSFPTNTGELFF.

The gene calls are TRBV15 and TRBJ1-2; D ambiguous. V gave up 3 bases and J gave up 4 bases, with 18 bases separating them. The CDR3 is 16 residues long. CDR1 is LNHNV, CDR2 YYDKDF, per germline (reference sequence). This CDR3 is CATSSRFLRIGYGYTF. CDR3 nucleotide sequence: TGTGCCACCAGCAGCAGGTTTTTGAGGATAGGCTATGGCTACACCTTC.

This chain joins TRBV7-6 and TRBJ2-2; D gene ambiguous. CDR3 size: 12 residues. Germline V lookup: CDR1 SGHVS, CDR2 FNYEAQ. V gave up 10 bases and J gave up 3 bases, with 9 bases separating them. CDR3 in DNA: TGTGCCACTAAGGCGGACACCGGGGAGCTGTTTTTT. Translation gives CATKADTGELFF.

This chain links TRBV4-2 with TRBJ2-3; TRBD2 agrees at 9 bases. The CDR3 runs 17 residues. J lost 4 bases, V lost 0 bases, and 8 bases had no gene match. The germline CDR1 and CDR2 sequences are LGHNA and YNFKEQ. CDR3 region: CASSQEDAGGRADTQYF. CDR3 nucleotides: TGTGCCAGCAGCCAAGAAGACGCGGGGGGGAGGGCAGATACGCAGTATTTT.

The chain joins TRBV7-2 to TRBJ1-1, with D unresolved. Germline V gives CDR1 SGHTA, CDR2 FQGNSA. The CDR3 loop spans 13 amino acids. V lost 5 bases to trimming and J lost 2 bases, with 9 bases between them. CDR3 sequence (DNA): TGTGCCAGCAGCCCCAATTTAAACACTGAAGCTTTCTTT. Translating it yields CASSPNLNTEAFF.

The chain recombines TRBV5-8 with TRBJ1-1; D is undetermined. The CDR3 sequence is 12 residues long. The V and J ends lost 3 bases and 4 bases respectively, with 7 bases between them. Germline CDR1 SGHTS, CDR2 YDEGEE. The CDR3 sequence: CASSYSGTEAFF. CDR3 nucleotides: TGTGCCAGCAGCTACTCAGGCACTGAAGCTTTCTTT.

This sequence joins TRBV15 and TRBJ2-3; 8 bases map to TRBD2. Germline V gene lookup returns CDR1 LNHNV and CDR2 YYDKDF (reference sequence). This CDR3 region has 16 residues. V gave up 1 base and J gave up 2 bases; unmatched junction bases: 5. The CDR3 is CATSRGAGGYTDTQYF. The CDR3 DNA reads as TGTGCCACCAGCAGAGGGGCGGGGGGCTACACAGATACGCAGTATTTT.

A single count supports this clone. The rearrangement joins TRBV6-1 to TRBJ1-1; no clear D gene. V was clipped by 3 bases and J by 4 bases, with 15 bases between them. There are 15 residues in the CDR3. Germline V gene sequence: CDR1 MNHNS, CDR2 SASEGT. The CDR3 is CASSDRMTSSTEAFF. For the CDR3, the DNA is TGTGCCAGCAGTGACAGGATGACGAGTAGCACTGAAGCTTTCTTT.

The chain recombines TRBV11-2 with TRBJ2-1, with D unclear. CDR1 and CDR2 from the germline V gene are SGHAT and FQNNGV. With 5 bases removed from V and 7 bases from J, the gap between germline ends came to 6 bases. CDR3 length: 11 residues. CDR3 loop: CASSPGNEQFF. The CDR3 nucleotides read TGTGCCAGCAGCCCCGGAAATGAGCAGTTCTTC.

This chain links TRBV14 with TRBJ2-5; 9 bases agree with TRBD1. The V segment lost 3 bases and the J segment 5 bases; nucleotides outside the gene matches: 10. The germline gives CDR1 SGHDN, CDR2 FVKESK. The CDR3 covers 16 residues. This chain's CDR3 is CASSHLPGQGEETQYF. The CDR3 region has the DNA TGTGCCAGCAGCCATCTACCGGGACAGGGAGAGGAGACCCAGTACTTC.

This clone was detected only once. This chain uses TRBV28 with TRBJ1-2, with 8 bases aligning to TRBD1. With 4 bases clipped from V and 5 bases from J, the junction kept 24 bases outside the gene matches. The CDR3 has 20 residues. The germline V gene encodes CDR1 MDHEN and CDR2 SYDVKM. This CDR3 reads CASSSDSRPQGAGRLYGYTF. Written as DNA, the CDR3 is TGTGCCAGCAGTTCAGATTCCCGTCCTCAGGGGGCAGGTCGCCTTTATGGCTACACCTTC.

V usage is TRBV14 and J usage is TRBJ2-2; D remains ambiguous. Germline V CDR1 and CDR2: SGHDN, FVKESK. With 3 bases removed from V and 4 bases from J, the gap between germline ends came to 0 bases. This CDR3 contains 11 residues. The CDR3 loop reads CASSHTGELFF. The CDR3 DNA reads TGTGCCAGCAGCCACACCGGGGAGCTGTTTTTT.

V and J are TRBV2 and TRBJ2-1; D remains unclear. Trimming cost V 8 bases and J 4 bases, with 15 bases left between them. CDR3 length: 14 residues. Germline lookup yields CDR1 SNHLY and CDR2 FYNNEI. CDR3 sequence reads: CASASWTRYNEQFF. The DNA of the CDR3 is TGTGCCAGCGCTTCCTGGACGCGGTACAATGAGCAGTTCTTC.

This rearrangement joins TRBV7-6 to TRBJ2-1; TRBD2 is a possible D gene (6 bases). Germline V gene lookup returns CDR1 SGHVS and CDR2 FNYEAQ. CDR3 length: 16 residues. Between the trimmed V and J ends, which lost 4 bases and 4 bases, there was a span of 17 bases. The CDR3 protein is CASSSSGRDRYNEQFF. The CDR3 nucleotides are TGTGCCAGCAGCTCCTCGGGGCGGGATAGATACAATGAGCAGTTCTTC.

The V call is TRBV29-1, the J call TRBJ2-1, with D possibly matching TRBD1 (5 bases). Germline V gives CDR1 SQVTM, CDR2 ANQGSEA. Trimming removed 0 bases at V and 9 bases at J, with 21 bases between. The CDR3 runs to 16 residues. The CDR3 spells CSVEDGWGLWGGEQFF. DNA for the CDR3: TGCAGCGTTGAAGACGGGTGGGGCCTCTGGGGCGGTGAGCAGTTCTTC.

The J gene is TRBJ2-1, the V gene TRBV29-1; tentative D call: TRBD2 (5 bases). CDR1 and CDR2 (germline): SQVTM, ANQGSEA. Trimming removed 8 bases at V and 6 bases at J, with 11 bases between. CDR3 size: 11 residues. The CDR3 sequence: CSKRVANEQFF. CDR3 in DNA: TGCAGCAAGAGGGTGGCCAATGAGCAGTTCTTC.

The chain employs TRBV19 and TRBJ2-3; 9 nucleotides align to TRBD1. The V gene end was trimmed by 9 bases and the J gene end by 4 bases; junction bases not matched to a gene: 8. The CDR3 length is 14 residues. Looked up from germline, CDR1 is LNHDA and CDR2 is SQIVND (reference sequence). CDR3 DNA: TGTGCCAGCTCCGGGACAGGGTTTTCAGATACGCAGTATTTT. Its protein is CASSGTGFSDTQYF. Filled out from reference TRBV19 and TRBJ2-3, the complete variable domain reads DGGITQSPKYLFRKEGQNVTLSCEQNLNHDAMYWYRQDPGQGLRLIYYSQIVNDFQKGDIAEGYSVSREKKESFPLTVTSAQKNPTAFYLCASSGTGFSDTQYFGPGTRLTVL.

V gene TRBV5-4 combines with J gene TRBJ1-6, with D possibly TRBD1 on 5 matching bases. This CDR3 region has 17 residues. The ends were cut back, 1 base at V and 7 bases at J, with 18 bases in the middle. From germline, CDR1 is SGHNT and CDR2 YYREEE (reference sequence). Written as DNA, the CDR3 is TGTGCCAGCAGCTTGTACGGGTATAGGGACCCCAATTCACCCCTCCACTTT. It specifies CASSLYGYRDPNSPLHF.